Given below is one TCR beta chain in context. The sample is drawn from a study of cytomegalovirus exposure and HLA in healthy donors. Sequencing used immunoSEQ multiplex PCR; TCRdb keeps in-frame clones, though not all of them. The sample holds some 170,000 clones; approximately 86% are singletons and the top ten take under 3.5%. The clonotype comes from a man aged 18-30 years in good health and CMV-seropositive. The sample comprised PBMCs.

The CDR3 sequence: CASSGTDRGLEGYTF. CDR3 DNA: TGCGCCAGCAGCGGAACCGACAGGGGGCTAGAAGGCTACACCTTC. V and J are TRBV5-1 and TRBJ1-2; 10 nucleotides line up with TRBD1. The CDR3 is 15 residues long. With 4 bases clipped from V and 8 bases from J, the junction kept 11 bases outside the gene matches. Germline CDR1 reads SGHRS; CDR2 reads YFSETQ.